This is a list of T cell receptor beta chains from one sample in a study of Ad26.COV2.S vaccination and SARS-CoV-2 variants. Repertoires were generated with immunoSEQ multiplex PCR, while TCRdb's copy carries only in-frame clones and drops some. Of approximately 250,000 clones listed, around nine tenths are singletons. This material consisted of peripheral blood, taken in a trial of Ad26.COV2.S vaccine versus placebo. These receptors were taken from a person between 18 and 65 years old who received the Ad26.COV2.S COVID-19 vaccine or a placebo. Both conserved end residues are part of each CDR3. The D gene is left open where the match is weak. Part of the rows lack a size; the others show once, few, many or a class for expanded clones.

j_call	d_call	cdr3_length	clone_size	v_call	cdr3_aa	cdr3_nt
TRBJ2-5	.	16	once	TRBV6-2/TRBV6-3	CASSRRAFAYQETQYF	TGTGCCAGCAGCAGACGGGCGTTTGCGTACCAAGAGACCCAGTACTTC
TRBJ2-3	.	15	once	TRBV9	CASSVATGPQDTQYF	TGTGCCAGCAGCGTAGCTACGGGACCTCAGGATACGCAGTATTTT
TRBJ1-2	.	18	.	TRBV19	CASSSPRDLRILGIKHTF	TGTGCCAGTAGTAGCCCCCGGGACCTCAGGATTTTGGGAATTAAGCACACCTTC
TRBJ2-7	TRBD2	15	.	TRBV12-5	CASGSPPLAKYEQYF	TGTGCTAGTGGCTCGCCCCCACTAGCGAAATACGAGCAGTACTTC
TRBJ2-2	.	15	.	TRBV19	CASSNGLYNTGELFF	TGTGCCAGTAGTAACGGACTTTACAACACCGGGGAGCTGTTTTTT
TRBJ1-1	.	14	.	TRBV4-3	CASSRGGGDTEAFF	TGCGCCAGCAGCCGCGGAGGAGGGGACACTGAAGCTTTCTTT
TRBJ2-3	TRBD1	16	once	TRBV11-2	CASSPRDRGSTDTQYF	TGTGCCAGCAGCCCCCGGGACAGGGGTAGCACAGATACGCAGTATTTT
TRBJ2-5	.	14	.	TRBV6-2/TRBV6-3	CASSYGSWRETQYF	TGTGCCAGCAGTTATGGGAGTTGGCGAGAGACCCAGTACTTC
TRBJ2-3	TRBD2	18	.	TRBV6-2/TRBV6-3	CASSPLWTSGGFTDTQYF	TGTGCCAGCAGTCCCCTTTGGACTAGCGGGGGGTTCACAGATACGCAGTATTTT
TRBJ1-1	.	14	once	TRBV30	CAWRGKGWDTEAFF	TGTGCCTGGAGGGGGAAGGGATGGGACACTGAAGCTTTCTTT
TRBJ1-1	.	16	.	TRBV5-1	CASSLGGGWSNTEAFF	TGCGCCAGCAGCTTGGGCGGGGGTTGGAGTAACACTGAAGCTTTCTTT
TRBJ1-2	.	15	.	TRBV6-5	CASRTNSEANYGYTF	TGTGCCAGCAGGACGAACTCCGAGGCAAACTATGGCTACACCTTC
TRBJ1-2	TRBD1	16	.	TRBV9	CASSTTTGTGTYGYTF	TGTGCCAGCAGTACCACAACCGGGACAGGGACCTATGGCTACACCTTC
TRBJ2-5	TRBD2	16	.	TRBV5-4	CASSLGLAGYQETQYF	TGTGCCAGCAGCTTAGGACTAGCGGGCTACCAAGAGACCCAGTACTTC
TRBJ1-1	.	16	.	TRBV9	CASSPRGRAMNTEAFF	TGTGCCAGCAGCCCACGAGGCAGGGCCATGAACACTGAAGCTTTCTTT
TRBJ1-1	.	16	.	TRBV18	CASSRTVRTANTEAFF	TGTGCCAGCTCACGAACAGTACGGACAGCCAACACTGAAGCTTTCTTT
TRBJ2-2	.	13	.	TRBV7-3	CASSSTNTGELFF	TGTGCCAGCAGCTCGACGAACACCGGGGAGCTGTTTTTT